This paragraph covers one T cell receptor (beta chain) sequence. Its antigen is unknown. The repertoire was sequenced with immunoSEQ multiplex PCR; TCRdb's copy has only in-frame clones and lacks some. The sample has about 400,000 clones; 83% are singletons. This record belongs to a study of Ad26.COV2.S vaccination and SARS-CoV-2 variants. Study results and caveats: Substantial post-vaccination breadth of spike-specific CD8+ and CD4+ T cell responses was reported.

Treatment defined: some 20 received Ad26.COV2.S at low or high dose, single or two shots; 5 received placebo; per-sample allocation not given. Sampling happened 63 days after the first vaccine or placebo injection. Per the germline V gene, CDR1 is ENHRY and CDR2 is SYGVKD. This CDR3 region has 13 residues. V shed 3 bases and J shed 3 bases, with 8 bases lying between them. The source of this sequence is a person aged 18-60 years who received the Ad26.COV2.S COVID-19 vaccine or a placebo. This sequence joins TRBV10-3 and TRBJ1-2; D call uncertain. The material was peripheral blood, obtained in a trial of Ad26.COV2.S vaccine versus placebo. CDR3 sequence reads: CAISDSRDYGYTF. The CDR3 region has the DNA TGTGCCATCAGTGACTCTAGGGACTATGGCTACACCTTC.